This T cell receptor beta chain originates from a study of T cell responses to AZD1222 COVID-19 vaccine (dated by TCRdb to about 2021). General notes on the study: TCR sequencing covered 233 trial participants: 207 given two doses of AZD1222 and about 26 given two doses of MenACWY control vaccine. Enrollment into the trials was organized by age into subgroups of 18-55, 56-69 and 70-plus years, and those subgroups contained roughly 150, 30 and 60 TCR-sequenced participants, respectively. The investigation overall reported the following: CD4 TCRs associated with the vaccine covered the entire spike protein, and the dominant responses were in regions 160-218 and 743-854. After two AZD1222 doses, both the breadth and the depth of spike-specific TCRs were significantly higher than at day 0 and than in MenACWY recipients. The 56-69-year group was small, and its depth increase did not reach significance, likely because of low power. Conclusions about previously exposed vaccinees were limited because only 6 or 7 AZD1222 recipients were SARS-CoV-2 seropositive at baseline. Because no day 14 peak-response samples were available, the repertoires could be characterized only after the peak T cell response. Participants were mostly white British, with more females than males. The authors suggested clonal diversity may have been underestimated. Epitopes outside the regions mutated in the B.1.351 and B.1.1.7 variants were reportedly recognized by nearly half of the unique spike-specific TCRs.

The V end loses 5 bases and the J end loses 2 bases, and a stretch of 10 bases separates them. The CDR3 runs 13 residues from the cysteine to the phenylalanine. Only the CDR3 region is kept as DNA, spanning 39 bases read in frame from base 1. CDR1 SGHRS and CDR2 YFSETQ were looked up in the germline V gene. The time point label, as the study defines it: about 28 days (+/-7) after the second vaccine dose. AZD1222 recipients given second doses at about 4 weeks or at about 12 weeks were pooled, since spike-specific TCR depth and breadth were not found to differ between the two schedules. Vaccinee samples came from UK trials COV001 and COV002, including a single-blind randomized controlled phase 2/3 trial of AZD1222 (ChAdOx1 nCoV-19) in healthy adults. For TCRbeta chain sequencing, PBMC samples were collected from trial participants at day 0 and at day 28 after the second dose. The CDR3 regions of human TCRbeta chains were analyzed by immunosequencing. In the original analysis: Repertoire TCRs were matched against a reference library of SARS-CoV-2-specific TCRs generated with the MIRA antigen-specificity platform. Breadth was defined as the fraction of unique TCRs that were SARS-CoV-2-associated, and depth was defined as the fraction of total T cells that were SARS-CoV-2-associated. Using the MIRA data, each spike-specific TCR was mapped to the spike region that the TCR reacts to and placed in a CD4 or CD8 class. Log10-transformed breadth and depth values were compared by one-way ANOVA with Sidak's multiple comparisons tests. Here the immuneACCESS table is served through TCRdb, limited to in-frame sequences with V and J called. Missing clones are a known gap in these copies; in checked studies unresolved V genes cover under half, and the rest lacks a known reason. Clone size and the V and J calls come from that table; the DNA yielded D and trimming. This sample comprises 70,000 to 95,000 clones, under 95% of them detected only once. The ten top clones hold 25% to 30% of the sample.

Of note for this clone: Its antigen remains unidentified. No much larger clone exists at a distance of one base, and base qualities are not known.

The chain couples TRBV5-1 to TRBJ2-5; a tentative D call is TRBD1 (5 bases match). The receptor comes from an adult who received the AZD1222 COVID-19 vaccine. This material consisted of peripheral blood, taken 28 days after the second AZD1222 dose. At the DNA level, the sequence is TGCGCCAGCAGTAAGGGGTCTCAAGAGACCCAGTACTTC. This is translated as CASSKGSQETQYF.